Below, 22 T cell receptor beta chains from the same sample are listed, as sequenced in a study of glioma-infiltrating T cells after dendritic cell vaccination. The repertoire was sequenced with immunoSEQ multiplex PCR; TCRdb's copy has only in-frame clones and lacks some. The sample consists of around 89,000 clones, approximately 90% of them appearing once. The material sequenced was blood, taken before dendritic cell vaccination. These receptor sequences come from a human donor with glioblastoma.

The CDR3 loop is CASSRVSGSKAETQYF. DNA of the CDR3: TGTGCCAGCAGCCGAGTTTCGGGGTCGAAGGCGGAGACCCAGTACTTC. This sequence joins TRBV7-2 and TRBJ2-5, with D maybe TRBD2 (5 bases). The V end was cut by 5 bases, the J end by 5 bases, with 21 bases between. Germline-derived CDR1 and CDR2 are SGHTA and FQGNSA. The CDR3 length is 16 residues.

This rearrangement joins TRBV5-1 to TRBJ2-5; a possible D gene is TRBD1 (6 bases). The CDR3 runs to 13 residues. The V gene lost 7 bases and the J gene lost 3 bases, with 13 bases spanning the gap. Germline V CDR1 and CDR2: SGHRS, YFSETQ. CDR3 loop: CASGRQAEETQYF. CDR3 nucleotide sequence: TGCGCCAGCGGCCGACAGGCCGAAGAGACCCAGTACTTC.

The V and J genes are TRBV5-6 and TRBJ1-2, with D tentatively TRBD1 (6 bases). The germline V gene encodes CDR1 SGHDT and CDR2 YYEEEE. CDR3 length: 13 residues. V gave up 0 bases and J gave up 8 bases, with 11 bases separating them. For the CDR3, the DNA is TGTGCCAGCAGCTTGGCCCCGCAGGGGGGCTACACCTTC. It codes for CASSLAPQGGYTF.

The rearrangement uses TRBV28 and TRBJ2-5; 8 bases align to TRBD2. V lost 6 bases, J lost 2 bases, and 8 bases stayed unmatched. This CDR3 has 15 residues. Germline V lookup: CDR1 MDHEN, CDR2 SYDVKM. CDR3 DNA: TGTGCCAGCAGCTCCCTCTCGGGGGGGCAAGAGACCCAGTACTTC. It is translated as CASSSLSGGQETQYF.

J is TRBJ2-3 and V is TRBV7-6; 7 nucleotides match TRBD1. In germline, CDR1 is SGHVS, CDR2 FNYEAQ. The CDR3 has 15 amino acids. Trimming at V came to 4 bases and at J to 2 bases, leaving 6 bases not matched to a gene. The CDR3 region is CASSYPTGATDTQYF. CDR3 nucleotides: TGTGCCAGCAGCTACCCAACAGGGGCCACAGATACGCAGTATTTT.

This chain connects TRBV7-9 to TRBJ2-2; 7 bases agree with TRBD1. Per germline, CDR1 SEHNR and CDR2 FQNEAQ (reference sequence). This CDR3 is 15 amino acids long. V was pared by 3 bases and J by 4 bases, with 5 bases of the junction left unmatched. CDR3 bases: TGTGCCAGCAGCTTTGGGACAGCTGTCACCGGGGAGCTGTTTTTT. It specifies CASSFGTAVTGELFF.

The gene calls are TRBV6-1 and TRBJ1-1, with a possible D match to TRBD1 (6 bases). The germline V gene has CDR1 MNHNS and CDR2 SASEGT. The CDR3 covers 14 residues. The V end was cut by 1 base, the J end by 4 bases, with 10 bases between. The CDR3 nucleotides are TGTGCCAGCAGTGAAGTGGGGGCAGGCACTGAAGCTTTCTTT. It encodes CASSEVGAGTEAFF.

The chain joins TRBV5-1 to TRBJ2-3; D is possibly TRBD2 (5 bases). Germline assignment: CDR1 SGHRS and CDR2 YFSETQ. This CDR3 region has 14 residues. The ends were cut back, 0 bases at V and 2 bases at J, with 7 bases in the middle. The CDR3 bases are TGCGCCAGCAGCTTGGGGGGAGACACAGATACGCAGTATTTT. It is translated as CASSLGGDTDTQYF.

The rearrangement joins TRBV7-6 to TRBJ2-7; 8 bases fit TRBD1. From germline, CDR1 is SGHVS and CDR2 FNYEAQ. There are 14 residues in the CDR3. V lost 5 bases, J lost 2 bases, and 5 bases stayed unmatched. CDR3 nucleotides: TGTGCCAGCAGCGCGACAGGGGTGCCCTACGAGCAGTACTTC. The encoded protein is CASSATGVPYEQYF.

This chain uses TRBV6-7 with TRBJ2-5; D perhaps matches TRBD2 (7 bases). TRBV6-7 is an open reading frame whose function is uncertain. Trimming shortened V by 9 bases and J by 2 bases, and 25 bases separated the two germline ends. The CDR3 extends over 17 amino acids. The CDR3 loop is CARGGGSEWVRQETQYF. The DNA for the CDR3 is TGTGCCAGAGGGGGGGGGAGCGAATGGGTTCGGCAAGAGACCCAGTACTTC.

This sequence joins TRBV5-6 and TRBJ1-3, with D perhaps TRBD1 (6 bases). Germline lookup yields CDR1 SGHDT and CDR2 YYEEEE. The V end lost 4 bases, the J end lost 0 bases, and 11 bases lay between the germline ends. This CDR3 is 15 amino acids long. CDR3 sequence (DNA): TGTGCCAGCAGCCAAGACAGGCTCTCTGGAAACACCATATATTTT. Translation: CASSQDRLSGNTIYF.

This rearrangement joins TRBV9 to TRBJ1-5; tentative D call: TRBD1 (6 bases). The CDR3 totals 15 residues. CDR1 and CDR2 (germline): SGDLS, YYNGEE. V lost 0 bases and J 6 bases, leaving 13 bases between the germline ends. The CDR3 region has the DNA TGTGCCAGCAGCGTAGATCTGGGGGCGGGTCAGCCCCAGCATTTT. Translating gives CASSVDLGAGQPQHF.

This clone was picked up one time. As DNA, the CDR3 is TGTGCCAGCAGTTTAGCAGGCCGCGGAGGCACCATATATTTT. Its protein is CASSLAGRGGTIYF. The V gene is TRBV27, the J gene TRBJ1-3; D is ambiguous. The CDR3 sequence is 14 residues long. Germline-derived CDR1 and CDR2 are MNHEY and SMNVEV (reference sequence). Between the trimmed V and J ends, which lost 2 bases and 9 bases, there was a span of 14 bases.

The chain carries TRBV27 and TRBJ1-1; possibly TRBD1 for D (6 bases). V dropped 2 bases and J dropped 3 bases, with 7 bases sitting between them. Germline V gene sequence: CDR1 MNHEY, CDR2 SMNVEV (reference sequence). The CDR3 is 13 amino acids. The CDR3 protein is CASSLKGDTEAFF. CDR3 in DNA: TGTGCCAGCAGTTTAAAGGGGGACACTGAAGCTTTCTTT.

The V call is TRBV15, the J call TRBJ2-1, with 8 bases fitting TRBD2. Losses at the gene ends were 5 bases for V and 15 bases for J; bases not matched to a gene: 9. CDR1 and CDR2 (germline): LNHNV, YYDKDF (reference sequence). This CDR3 has 12 residues. The CDR3 loop reads CATSPRERESFF. The CDR3 coding sequence is TGTGCCACCAGCCCCCGCGAGCGGGAGTCGTTCTTC.

The chain joins TRBV7-3 to TRBJ2-7, with 7 bases aligning to TRBD2. V dropped 5 bases and J dropped 8; count of bases not matched to a gene: 9. The CDR3 runs 13 residues. The germline V gene has CDR1 SGHTA and CDR2 FQGTGA. The CDR3 loop is CASSPMGGTKQYF. The CDR3 bases are TGTGCCAGCAGCCCAATGGGGGGGACGAAGCAGTACTTC.

CDR3: CASSRDRGENEQYF. The CDR3 DNA is TGTGCCAGCAGCCGGGACAGGGGGGAAAACGAGCAGTACTTC. This chain connects TRBV11-2 to TRBJ2-7, with 11 positions matching TRBD1. V gave up 5 bases and J gave up 5 bases; unmatched junction bases: 5. The CDR3 is 14 amino acids. Germline CDR1 and CDR2: SGHAT and FQNNGV. The full variable domain, its missing parts supplied by reference TRBV11-2 and TRBJ2-7, is EAGVAQSPRYKIIEKRQSVAFWCNPISGHATLYWYQQILGQGPKLLIQFQNNGVVDDSQLPKDRFSAERLKGVDSTLKIQPAKLEDSAVYLCASSRDRGENEQYFGPGTRLTVT.

This chain connects TRBV5-4 to TRBJ2-5; D might be TRBD2 (6 bases). CDR3 size: 13 residues. V lost 5 bases to trimming and J lost 5 bases, with 13 bases between them. Per germline, CDR1 SGHNT and CDR2 YYREEE (reference sequence). Here the CDR3 reads CASSFTSSETQYF. Here the CDR3 DNA reads TGTGCCAGCAGTTTTACTAGCAGTGAGACCCAGTACTTC.

The genes are TRBV6-5 and TRBJ2-1; D may be TRBD2 (6 bases). Germline-derived CDR1 and CDR2 are MNHEY and SVGAGI. The CDR3 totals 15 residues. V gave up 6 bases and J gave up 12 bases, with 24 bases separating them. The CDR3 here is CASRPPRAVYGGQFF. The CDR3 coding sequence is TGTGCCAGCAGACCACCCCGGGCCGTCTACGGGGGGCAGTTCTTC.

The CDR3: CASSPSVLETQYF. The CDR3 DNA follows: TGTGCCAGCAGCCCTAGCGTTTTGGAGACCCAGTACTTC. The rearrangement links TRBV5-4 to TRBJ2-5, with D possibly being TRBD2 (6 bases). The ends were cut back, 4 bases at V and 5 bases at J, with 12 bases in the middle. CDR1 is SGHNT and CDR2 is YYREEE in the germline V gene (reference sequence). The CDR3 consists of 13 residues.

The chain couples TRBV28 to TRBJ2-7; 11 positions match TRBD2. The CDR3 has 15 amino acids. In germline, CDR1 is MDHEN, CDR2 SYDVKM. The J segment lost 7 bases and the V segment lost 2 bases, leaving 7 bases of the junction unmatched. CDR3 nucleotide sequence: TGTGCCAGCAGTTTACACACTAGCGGGGGTAGGGAGCAGTACTTC. Amino acids: CASSLHTSGGREQYF. Looking up the rest from reference TRBV28 and TRBJ2-7 gives the full variable domain: DVKVTQSSRYLVKRTGEKVFLECVQDMDHENMFWYRQDPGLGLRLIYFSYDVKMKEKGDIPEGYSVSREKKERFSLILESASTNQTSMYLCASSLHTSGGREQYFGPGTRLTVT.

This chain links TRBV19 with TRBJ2-7; 8 bases map to TRBD2. CDR1 LNHDA and CDR2 SQIVND come from the germline V gene (reference sequence). Germline trimming cut 6 bases from V and 4 bases from J; bases unmatched to any gene: 11. This CDR3 has 15 residues. The CDR3 sequence is CASSPAGGTLYEQYF. The CDR3 DNA sequence: TGTGCCAGTAGCCCCGCGGGGGGAACCCTTTACGAGCAGTACTTC.